This entry lists 32 T cell receptor beta chains sequenced from one sample in a study of blood T cell repertoires in COVID-19. Repertoires were generated with immunoSEQ multiplex PCR, while TCRdb's copy carries only in-frame clones and drops some. This sample has around 220,000 clones, with around 86% found just once. Specimen: peripheral blood. Receptor source: a woman older than 75 with COVID-19, enrolled during active disease.

This sequence joins TRBV19 and TRBJ1-1; the match to TRBD1 covers 7 bases. CDR1 is LNHDA and CDR2 is SQIVND in the germline V gene (reference sequence). The CDR3 is 14 residues long. The trim removed 2 bases at V and 6 bases at J, leaving 6 bases unmatched. Here the CDR3 DNA reads TGTGCCAGTAGTATACCCGGGACAGCTGCTGAAGCTTTCTTT. This sequence encodes CASSIPGTAAEAFF.

This sequence joins TRBV5-1 and TRBJ1-1; TRBD1 matches at 7 bases. Trimming removed 0 bases from V and 6 bases from J; junction bases left unmatched: 5. The CDR3 runs to 14 residues. Germline loops: CDR1 SGHRS, CDR2 YFSETQ. The CDR3 sequence is CASSLDDRVAEAFF. Here the CDR3 DNA reads TGCGCCAGCAGCTTGGACGACAGGGTCGCTGAAGCTTTCTTT.

This clone was counted once. The chain uses TRBV24-1 and TRBJ1-2; D is unresolved. From germline, CDR1 is KGHDR and CDR2 SFDVKD. V dropped 4 bases and J dropped 11 bases, with 10 bases sitting between them. The CDR3 covers 11 residues. CDR3 region: CATSDFLGYTF. The CDR3 DNA sequence: TGTGCCACCAGTGACTTCCTAGGTTACACCTTC.

The V call is TRBV30, the J call TRBJ2-5, with a weak D call TRBD2 (6 bases). Per germline, CDR1 GTSNPN and CDR2 SVGIG (reference sequence). The V and J ends lost 2 bases and 4 bases respectively, with 8 bases between them. The CDR3 spans 12 residues. The CDR3, as DNA: TGTGCCTGGAGTCGGGGAGGAGAGACCCAGTACTTC. This gives the protein CAWSRGGETQYF.

Notes on this clone: One end of the junction fails to match germline, which may point to a read error. The chain combines TRBV7-7 with TRBJ2-7; 9 bases map to TRBD2. This CDR3 has 14 amino acids. Looked up from germline, CDR1 is SSHAT and CDR2 is FNYEAQ (reference sequence). The DNA for the CDR3 is TGTGCTAGCAGTAAAGGTAGCGGGAGTTCCGAGCAGTACTTC. This sequence encodes CASSKGSGSSEQYF.

This clone has only one observation. CDR3 sequence: CASSSGGSYEQYF. Here the CDR3 DNA reads TGTGCCAGCAGCTCAGGGGGCTCCTACGAGCAGTACTTC. The chain recombines TRBV11-2 with TRBJ2-7; 7 bases are shared with TRBD1. Germline V gives CDR1 SGHAT, CDR2 FQNNGV. The CDR3 has 13 residues. Trimming took 4 bases from V and 0 from J; bases not matched to a gene: 0.

The J gene is TRBJ1-1, the V gene TRBV5-1, with TRBD1 matching 7 bases. The CDR3 length is 16 residues. Germline V gene sequence: CDR1 SGHRS, CDR2 YFSETQ. Unmatched junction bases numbered 7, after V lost 0 bases and J lost 2 bases. CDR3 residues: CASSLGDSPLNTEAFF. In DNA, the CDR3 is TGCGCCAGCAGCTTGGGGGACAGCCCTCTCAACACTGAAGCTTTCTTT. Looking up the rest from reference TRBV5-1 and TRBJ1-1 gives the full variable domain: KAGVTQTPRYLIKTRGQQVTLSCSPISGHRSVSWYQQTPGQGLQFLFEYFSETQRNKGNFPGRFSGRQFSNSRSEMNVSTLELGDSALYLCASSLGDSPLNTEAFFGQGTRLTVV.

The genes are TRBV4-1 and TRBJ1-1; D not resolved. Trimming removed 0 bases at V and 5 bases at J, with 13 bases between. The CDR3 loop spans 15 amino acids. The germline V gene encodes CDR1 MGHRA and CDR2 YSYEKL. The CDR3 here is CASSQEGRGLTEAFF. The CDR3 DNA follows: TGCGCCAGCAGCCAAGAAGGGCGGGGTTTGACTGAAGCTTTCTTT.

The chain recombines TRBV4-1 with TRBJ2-7; 13 nucleotides line up with TRBD2. This CDR3 is 15 amino acids long. The junction had 5 bases not matched to a gene; V was cut back by 4 bases and J by 5 bases. CDR1 and CDR2 from the germline V gene are MGHRA and YSYEKL. CDR3 sequence (DNA): TGCGCCAGCAGCCGCGGGACTAGCGGGGCGGACGAGCAGTACTTC. Translating gives CASSRGTSGADEQYF.

In this sample, this clone turned up a few times. The chain has TRBV30 and TRBJ1-2, with a weak D call TRBD1 (6 bases). Germline loops: CDR1 GTSNPN, CDR2 SVGIG (reference sequence). This CDR3 is built from 14 residues. The germline V and J ends were trimmed by 3 bases and 3 bases, with 14 bases remaining between them. CDR3 sequence reads: CAWRTTGIYYGYTF. The CDR3 nucleotides read TGTGCCTGGAGAACGACAGGAATCTACTATGGCTACACCTTC.

The chain joins TRBV7-2 to TRBJ1-1; no firm D call. CDR1 SGHTA and CDR2 FQGNSA come from the germline V gene. V dropped 6 bases and J dropped 1 base, with 15 bases sitting between them. The CDR3 is 15 amino acids. The CDR3 coding sequence is TGTGCCAGCAGTCGGAGGCGGGTTCGGAACACTGAAGCTTTCTTT. It yields the protein CASSRRRVRNTEAFF.

V usage is TRBV5-4 and J usage is TRBJ2-7; 11 bases match TRBD2. The CDR3 is 16 residues long. Trimming at V came to 4 bases and at J to 2 bases, leaving 8 bases not matched to a gene. From germline, CDR1 is SGHNT and CDR2 YYREEE (reference sequence). The CDR3 DNA follows: TGTGCCAGCAGCCCCACGACTAGCGGGATGGCCTACGAGCAGTACTTC. Translated, it gives CASSPTTSGMAYEQYF.

The J gene is TRBJ2-1, the V gene TRBV6-5; TRBD1 agrees at 12 bases. V trimming: 2 bases; J trimming: 5 bases; junction bases outside the gene matches: 4. CDR3 length: 16 amino acids. From germline, CDR1 is MNHEY and CDR2 SVGAGI. CDR3 in amino acids: CASSYAGQGADNEQFF. The CDR3 nucleotides are TGTGCCAGCAGTTACGCGGGACAGGGGGCTGACAATGAGCAGTTCTTC.

The chain recombines TRBV7-6 with TRBJ2-2; D may be TRBD1 (6 bases). Germline V gene sequence: CDR1 SGHVS, CDR2 FNYEAQ. The CDR3 has 13 residues. Between the trimmed V and J ends, which lost 4 bases and 5 bases, there was a span of 8 bases. The CDR3 loop is CASSSGTTGELFF. In DNA form, the CDR3 reads TGTGCCAGCAGCTCTGGGACAACCGGGGAGCTGTTTTTT.

V gene TRBV5-6 combines with J gene TRBJ1-2; the match to TRBD1 covers 8 bases. The CDR3 is made up of 17 amino acids. CDR1 SGHDT and CDR2 YYEEEE come from the germline V gene. Trimming removed 3 bases from V and 5 bases from J; junction bases left unmatched: 15. CDR3: CASSSSRGLRWEYGYTF. In DNA, the CDR3 is TGTGCCAGCAGCTCCTCCAGGGGGCTGCGTTGGGAATATGGCTACACCTTC.

The V gene is TRBV13, the J gene TRBJ1-2; D is perhaps TRBD1 (6 bases). The CDR3 loop spans 16 amino acids. Trimming removed 2 bases at V and 8 bases at J, with 21 bases between. The germline gives CDR1 PRHDT, CDR2 FYEKMQ (reference sequence). The CDR3 protein is CASSLNRGVQGSGYTF. The CDR3 DNA reads as TGTGCCAGCAGCTTAAATAGGGGTGTTCAGGGGAGCGGCTACACCTTC.

The chain recombines TRBV5-4 with TRBJ1-2; 8 bases are a match to TRBD1. The CDR3 extends over 14 amino acids. Germline loops: CDR1 SGHNT, CDR2 YYREEE (reference sequence). The J segment lost 4 bases and the V segment lost 0 bases, leaving 2 bases of the junction unmatched. CDR3 in amino acids: CASSLVGQGYGYTF. The CDR3 nucleotides read TGTGCCAGCAGCTTGGTTGGACAGGGCTATGGCTACACCTTC.

CDR3 amino acids: CASSLGTGDEKLFF. The CDR3 DNA follows: TGTGCCAGCAGCCTCGGGACAGGGGATGAAAAACTGTTTTTT. J is TRBJ1-4 and V is TRBV7-9, with TRBD1 matching 10 bases. This CDR3 comprises 14 residues. Germline values: CDR1 SEHNR, CDR2 FQNEAQ (reference sequence). J gave up 6 bases and V 5 bases, and 3 bases lay outside the gene matches.

This chain uses TRBV28 with TRBJ2-7, with 7 positions matching TRBD1. Trimming removed 6 bases from V and 3 bases from J; junction bases left unmatched: 11. The CDR3 covers 15 residues. The germline V gene has CDR1 MDHEN and CDR2 SYDVKM. The CDR3 coding sequence is TGTGCCAGCAGCAGCCCCGGGACAGCAAACTACGAGCAGTACTTC. Protein: CASSSPGTANYEQYF.

The V gene is TRBV6-6, the J gene TRBJ2-5; D is uncertain. The length of the CDR3 is 11 residues. Germline-derived CDR1 and CDR2 are MNHNY and SVGAGI (reference sequence). V lost 4 bases and J lost 5, with 5 bases in between. The CDR3 DNA follows: TGTGCCAGCAGTTGGGCCGAGACCCAGTACTTC. Protein sequence: CASSWAETQYF.

V and J are TRBV18 and TRBJ2-1; D is possibly TRBD1 (6 bases). This CDR3 is 16 amino acids long. V gave up 3 bases and J gave up 0 bases, with 12 bases separating them. Germline V gene lookup returns CDR1 KGHSH and CDR2 LQKENI. The CDR3 reads CASSPSTGRSYNEQFF. DNA of the CDR3: TGTGCCAGCTCACCCTCGACAGGCCGCTCCTACAATGAGCAGTTCTTC.

This clone occurred once. The chain couples TRBV28 to TRBJ2-3; no clear D. V lost 1 base and J 2 bases, leaving 7 bases between the germline ends. This CDR3 is built from 14 residues. Germline V gene data show CDR1 as MDHEN and CDR2 as SYDVKM. The CDR3 DNA follows: TGTGCCAGCAGTTTATTGGAGTACACAGATACGCAGTATTTT. This translates into CASSLLEYTDTQYF. Full variable domain (missing parts from reference TRBV28 and TRBJ2-3): DVKVTQSSRYLVKRTGEKVFLECVQDMDHENMFWYRQDPGLGLRLIYFSYDVKMKEKGDIPEGYSVSREKKERFSLILESASTNQTSMYLCASSLLEYTDTQYFGPGTRLTVL.

This clone appeared many times. The chain is built from TRBV2 and TRBJ1-6, with D unresolved. This CDR3 is 13 amino acids long. Germline CDR1 SNHLY, CDR2 FYNNEI. Trimming took off 4 bases at V and 4 bases at J, with 5 bases between the two ends. In DNA form, the CDR3 reads TGTGCCAGCAGTGGAGAATATAATTCACCCCTCCACTTT. It codes for CASSGEYNSPLHF. Complete variable domain (other parts from reference TRBV2 and TRBJ1-6): EPEVTQTPSHQVTQMGQEVILRCVPISNHLYFYWYRQILGQKVEFLVSFYNNEISEKSEIFDDQFSVERPDGSNFTLKIRSTKLEDSAMYFCASSGEYNSPLHFGNGTRLTVT.

This chain uses TRBV29-1 with TRBJ1-1, with D perhaps TRBD1 (6 bases). This CDR3 is 14 amino acids long. The germline V and J ends were trimmed by 5 bases and 0 bases, with 13 bases remaining between them. CDR1 is SQVTM and CDR2 is ANQGSEA in the germline V gene. DNA of the CDR3: TGCAGCGTTTCCGACAGGTCTATGAACACTGAAGCTTTCTTT. Translating gives CSVSDRSMNTEAFF.

V and J are TRBV5-5 and TRBJ1-2; D is unresolved. The CDR3 length is 13 residues. Germline-derived CDR1 and CDR2 are SGHKS and YYEKEE (reference sequence). The V and J ends lost 2 bases and 4 bases respectively, with 9 bases between them. The CDR3 region is CASSLREAYGYTF. CDR3 bases: TGTGCCAGCAGCTTACGGGAGGCCTATGGCTACACCTTC.

The gene calls are TRBV18 and TRBJ1-5; tentative D call: TRBD1 (6 bases). CDR1 KGHSH and CDR2 LQKENI come from the germline V gene. CDR3 length equals 13 residues. The germline V and J ends were trimmed by 2 bases and 5 bases, with 7 bases remaining between them. The DNA for the CDR3 is TGTGCCAGCTCACCAGGGGGCGATCAGCCCCAGCATTTT. Protein sequence: CASSPGGDQPQHF.

The rearrangement links TRBV19 to TRBJ2-1; 11 nucleotides match TRBD2. The trim removed 2 bases at V and 9 bases at J, leaving 3 bases unmatched. The CDR3 extends over 14 amino acids. Germline CDR1 is LNHDA and CDR2 is SQIVND (reference sequence). CDR3 sequence reads: CASSITLAGGEQFF. The CDR3 DNA follows: TGTGCCAGTAGTATAACCCTAGCGGGGGGTGAGCAGTTCTTC.

This chain connects TRBV10-3 to TRBJ1-5; D not resolved. There are 10 residues in the CDR3. Trimming removed 7 bases from V and 9 bases from J, with 7 bases in between. CDR1 ENHRY and CDR2 SYGVKD come from the germline V gene. The CDR3 here is CAINIRPQHF. The CDR3 nucleotides are TGTGCCATCAACATCAGGCCCCAGCATTTT.

This chain joins TRBV12-5 and TRBJ2-3; TRBD1 agrees at 11 bases. The J segment lost 3 bases and the V segment lost 5 bases, leaving 4 bases of the junction unmatched. Germline V lookup: CDR1 LGHNT, CDR2 FRNRAP. This CDR3 spans 15 amino acids. CDR3 in DNA: TGTGCTAGTGGTATAGGGACAGGGGGGACAGATACGCAGTATTTT. Its translation: CASGIGTGGTDTQYF.

The V call is TRBV9, the J call TRBJ1-1; the match to TRBD1 covers 10 bases. The CDR3 runs 13 residues. The V segment lost 4 bases and the J segment 6 bases; nucleotides outside the gene matches: 3. Germline lookup yields CDR1 SGDLS and CDR2 YYNGEE. This CDR3 reads CASSTGTGAEAFF. CDR3 coding DNA: TGTGCCAGCAGCACCGGGACAGGGGCTGAAGCTTTCTTT.

The chain employs TRBV28 and TRBJ1-1; D unclear. Germline CDR1 and CDR2: MDHEN and SYDVKM. This CDR3 spans 16 amino acids. V was pared by 7 bases and J by 0 bases, with 18 bases between. In DNA, the CDR3 is TGTGCCAGCAAAAAAGGAGTGAACTTGATGAACACTGAAGCTTTCTTT. It translates to CASKKGVNLMNTEAFF.

The genes are TRBV7-2 and TRBJ2-7; D gene uncertain. Germline CDR1 is SGHTA and CDR2 is FQGNSA. Between the trimmed V and J ends, which lost 2 bases and 6 bases, there was a span of 14 bases. The CDR3 spans 14 residues. This CDR3 reads CASSLIRSGGEQYF. The CDR3, as DNA: TGTGCCAGCAGCTTAATTAGGTCGGGTGGCGAGCAGTACTTC.